This is a list of T cell receptor beta chains from one sample in a study of cytomegalovirus exposure and HLA in healthy donors. Generated by immunoSEQ multiplex PCR, the TCRdb table keeps only in-frame clones and is missing some. The sample yields some 150,000 clones, approximately 80% seen once. The specimen sequenced was PBMCs. Source of these receptors: a woman between 35 and 50 years old in good health and CMV-seropositive. CDR3s include the opening cysteine and the closing phenylalanine or tryptophan. The order of the fields is clone size, J gene, V gene, D gene, CDR3 protein, CDR3 DNA. A D gene is named only where the DNA matches it firmly. The size field is filled for only some rows; it gives once, few, many or a size class.

-,TRBJ2-5,TRBV18,TRBD2,CASSPLREGLQQTQYF,TGTGCCAGCTCCCCCTTGCGGGAGGGCCTTCAGCAGACCCAGTACTTC
-,TRBJ1-2,TRBV27,-,CATGGGKARNYGYTF,TGTGCCACTGGGGGGGGTAAGGCCCGTAACTATGGCTACACCTTC
-,TRBJ2-3,TRBV7-9,TRBD2,CASSTWTRPSTDTQYF,TGTGCCAGCAGCACCTGGACTAGGCCTAGCACAGATACGCAGTATTTT
few,TRBJ2-3,TRBV11-2,-,CASSLGLVNTDTQYF,TGTGCCAGCAGCTTAGGGCTGGTGAACACAGATACGCAGTATTTT
-,TRBJ2-1,TRBV5-6,TRBD2,CASSLQREGRDEQFF,TGTGCCAGCAGCTTGCAGCGGGAGGGCCGCGATGAGCAGTTCTTC
once,TRBJ1-2,TRBV28,TRBD1,CASSPGQGRLVGYTF,TGTGCCAGCAGTCCGGGACAGGGGCGATTGGTTGGCTACACCTTC
few,TRBJ1-5,TRBV27,TRBD1,CASSTRWDSLSNQPQHF,TGTGCCAGCAGCACCCGGTGGGACAGCCTTAGCAATCAGCCCCAGCATTTT
-,TRBJ2-7,TRBV11-2,TRBD1,CASSFGQGYEQYF,TGTGCCAGCAGCTTCGGACAGGGCTACGAGCAGTACTTC
-,TRBJ2-2,TRBV13,-,CASSLTLGGANTGELFF,TGTGCCAGCAGCTTAACCCTCGGCGGGGCAAACACCGGGGAGCTGTTTTTT
few,TRBJ1-2,TRBV10-2,TRBD1,CASSGQGGTGGEGYTF,TGCGCCAGCAGTGGTCAGGGGGGGACAGGGGGCGAAGGCTACACCTTC
-,TRBJ2-6,TRBV27,-,CASSLSSTHYSGANVLTF,TGTGCCAGCAGTTTATCCTCAACTCACTATTCTGGGGCCAACGTCCTGACTTTC
-,TRBJ2-3,TRBV11-2,TRBD2,CASSLVISGRTDTQYF,TGTGCCAGCAGCTTAGTGATTAGCGGGAGAACAGATACGCAGTATTTT
-,TRBJ2-4,TRBV2,TRBD2,CASRGLAGVNIQYF,TGTGCCAGCAGAGGTCTAGCGGGAGTTAACATTCAGTACTTC
-,TRBJ2-1,TRBV6-4,-,CASKQQVTNNEQFF,TGTGCCAGCAAACAACAGGTAACCAACAATGAGCAGTTCTTC
-,TRBJ1-2,TRBV27,TRBD1,CASSLKMGQVSGYTF,TGTGCCAGCAGTTTAAAGATGGGACAGGTTTCTGGCTACACCTTC
-,TRBJ2-7,TRBV19,-,CASSTGTSGEQYF,TGTGCCAGTAGTACCGGGACATCAGGCGAGCAGTACTTC
-,TRBJ2-7,TRBV6-1,-,CAWGGPARYEQYF,TGTGCCTGGGGAGGCCCGGCTCGCTACGAGCAGTACTTC
-,TRBJ2-3,TRBV6-1,TRBD1,CASSRQGRTDTQYF,TGTGCCAGCAGTCGACAGGGGCGCACAGATACGCAGTATTTT
-,TRBJ2-2,TRBV7-9,-,CASSLAQGTGGELFF,TGTGCCAGCAGCTTAGCACAGGGGACTGGCGGGGAGCTGTTTTTT
-,TRBJ1-1,TRBV18,TRBD1,CASSTTGDTEAFF,TGTGCCAGCTCAACGACAGGGGACACTGAAGCTTTCTTT
-,TRBJ2-7,TRBV5-6,TRBD2,CASSGEAGAYEQYF,TGTGCCAGCAGCGGTGAAGCGGGGGCCTACGAGCAGTACTTC
once,TRBJ2-7,TRBV5-1,-,CASSLAEGRPEQYF,TGCGCCAGCAGCTTGGCCGAGGGTAGACCCGAGCAGTACTTC
-,TRBJ1-5,TRBV2,-,CASSDSPGTPRFNQPQHF,TGTGCCAGCAGTGACAGCCCCGGGACTCCTCGGTTCAATCAGCCCCAGCATTTT
-,TRBJ2-7,TRBV30,-,CAWSEDRSTYEQYF,TGTGCCTGGAGCGAAGACAGGTCAACCTACGAGCAGTACTTC
-,TRBJ2-7,TRBV29-1,TRBD2,CSVRTSGSYEQYF,TGCAGCGTCCGGACTAGCGGGTCCTACGAGCAGTACTTC
-,TRBJ2-3,TRBV11-3,-,CASSSLLSGATDTQYF,TGTGCCAGCAGCTCACTCCTATCAGGGGCAACAGATACGCAGTATTTT
-,TRBJ2-6,TRBV5-1,-,CASSTSGHRSGANVLTF,TGCGCCAGCAGCACCTCGGGACACCGCTCTGGGGCCAACGTCCTGACTTTC
-,TRBJ1-1,TRBV6-5,-,CASSKRLQKNTEAFF,TGTGCCAGCAGCAAAAGGCTACAGAAGAACACTGAAGCTTTCTTT
-,TRBJ2-7,TRBV14,-,CASSQTSYEQYF,TGTGCCAGCAGCCAAACTAGCTACGAGCAGTACTTC
few,TRBJ2-1,TRBV18,-,CASSPRLAEASNEQFF,TGTGCCAGCTCACCAAGGCTAGCTGAAGCGAGCAATGAGCAGTTCTTC
once,TRBJ1-5,TRBV2,-,CASSDSGDSNQPQHF,TGTGCCAGCAGTGATTCCGGGGATAGCAATCAGCCCCAGCATTTT
few,TRBJ1-5,TRBV19,-,CASSIAGYSNQPQHF,TGTGCCAGTAGTATTGCGGGGTATAGCAATCAGCCCCAGCATTTT
-,TRBJ1-1,TRBV13,TRBD1,CASSIGTGGYSTEAFF,TGTGCCAGCAGCATCGGGACAGGGGGCTATAGCACTGAAGCTTTCTTT
-,TRBJ2-6,TRBV29-1,-,CSVSNSGANVLTF,TGCAGCGTTTCAAACTCTGGGGCCAACGTCCTGACTTTC
-,TRBJ2-1,TRBV7-8,TRBD2,CASSGPGLAGNNEQFF,TGTGCCAGCAGCGGACCGGGACTAGCGGGGAACAATGAGCAGTTCTTC
-,TRBJ1-1,TRBV30,TRBD1,CAWNRQGNTEAFF,TGTGCCTGGAACCGACAGGGGAACACTGAAGCTTTCTTT
-,TRBJ1-1,TRBV7-3,-,CASSLDSQNTEAFF,TGTGCCAGCAGCTTAGACAGTCAGAACACTGAAGCTTTCTTT
-,TRBJ2-7,TRBV27,-,CASSRASLSYEQYF,TGTGCCAGCAGCCGCGCTTCTTTGTCCTACGAGCAGTACTTC
-,TRBJ2-1,TRBV18,-,CASSPSSRSEQFF,TGTGCCAGCTCACCTTCTAGCCGAAGTGAGCAGTTCTTC
-,TRBJ2-7,TRBV10-3,-,CAIGQSYEQYF,TGTGCCATCGGCCAGTCCTACGAGCAGTACTTC
few,TRBJ2-1,TRBV7-6,-,CASSLGRGGAKFF,TGTGCCAGCAGCTTAGGAAGGGGCGGGGCCAAGTTCTTC
-,TRBJ2-7,TRBV7-3,TRBD1,CASSLQAGTGGEQYF,TGTGCCAGCAGTCTTCAAGCCGGGACAGGGGGCGAGCAGTACTTC